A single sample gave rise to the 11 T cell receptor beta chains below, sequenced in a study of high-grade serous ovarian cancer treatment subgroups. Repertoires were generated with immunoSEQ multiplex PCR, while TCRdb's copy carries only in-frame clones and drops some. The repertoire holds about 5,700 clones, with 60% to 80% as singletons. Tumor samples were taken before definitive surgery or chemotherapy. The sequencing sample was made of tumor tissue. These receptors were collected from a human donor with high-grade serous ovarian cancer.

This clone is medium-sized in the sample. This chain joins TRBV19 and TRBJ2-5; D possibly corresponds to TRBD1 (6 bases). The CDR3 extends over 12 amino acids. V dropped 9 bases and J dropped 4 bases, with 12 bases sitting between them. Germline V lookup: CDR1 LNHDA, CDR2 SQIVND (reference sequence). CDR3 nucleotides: TGTGCCAGCAGACAGGCTGGAGAGACCCAGTACTTC. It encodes CASRQAGETQYF.

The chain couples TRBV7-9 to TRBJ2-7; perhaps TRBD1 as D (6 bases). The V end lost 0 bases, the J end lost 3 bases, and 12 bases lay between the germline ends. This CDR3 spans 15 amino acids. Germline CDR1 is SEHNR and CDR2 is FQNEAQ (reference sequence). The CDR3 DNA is TGTGCCAGCAGCTTAGCGGTGGAAGGGGGCTACGAGCAGTACTTC. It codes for CASSLAVEGGYEQYF.

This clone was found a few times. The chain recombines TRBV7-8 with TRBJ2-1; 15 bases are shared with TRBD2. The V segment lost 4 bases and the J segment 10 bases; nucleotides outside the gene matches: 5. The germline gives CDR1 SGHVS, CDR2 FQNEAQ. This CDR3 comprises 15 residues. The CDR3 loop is CASSSVGTSGGEQFF. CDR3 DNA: TGTGCCAGCAGCTCGGTGGGGACTAGCGGGGGGGAGCAGTTCTTC.

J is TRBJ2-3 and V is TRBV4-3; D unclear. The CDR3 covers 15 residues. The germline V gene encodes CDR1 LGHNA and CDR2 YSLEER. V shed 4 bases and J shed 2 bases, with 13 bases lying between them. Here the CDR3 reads CASSRVRPLTDTQYF. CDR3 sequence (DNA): TGCGCCAGCAGCCGAGTAAGGCCCCTCACAGATACGCAGTATTTT.

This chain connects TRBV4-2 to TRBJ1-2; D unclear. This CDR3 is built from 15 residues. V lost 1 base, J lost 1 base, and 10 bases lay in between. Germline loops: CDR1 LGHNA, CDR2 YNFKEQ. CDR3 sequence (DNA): TGTGCCAGCAGCCAAGCGTCTGGAGTTAACTATGGCTACACCTTC. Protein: CASSQASGVNYGYTF.

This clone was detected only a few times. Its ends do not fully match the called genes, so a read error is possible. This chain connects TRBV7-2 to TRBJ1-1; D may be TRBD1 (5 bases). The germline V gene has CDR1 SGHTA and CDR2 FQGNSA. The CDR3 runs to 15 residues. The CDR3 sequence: CASSPLPRGNSEAFF. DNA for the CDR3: TGTGCCAGCAGCCCACTCCCCCGGGGGAACTCTGAAGCTTTCTTT.

The CDR3 loop reads CASGGGSTGANVLTF. The CDR3 region has the DNA TGTGCCAGCGGGGGTGGTAGTACTGGGGCCAACGTCCTGACTTTC. J is TRBJ2-6 and V is TRBV6-1, with D perhaps TRBD1 or TRBD2 (5 bases each). From germline, CDR1 is MNHNS and CDR2 SASEGT. Trimming removed 8 bases from V and 2 bases from J, with 13 bases in between. The CDR3 has 15 residues.

The CDR3 here is CASSSGTEAFF. Here the CDR3 DNA reads TGTGCCAGCAGTTCCGGCACTGAAGCTTTCTTT. The V and J genes are TRBV6-5 and TRBJ1-1; unclear D gene. The CDR3 extends over 11 amino acids. V was trimmed by 4 bases and J by 4 bases, leaving 4 bases between them. Germline values: CDR1 MNHEY, CDR2 SVGAGI.

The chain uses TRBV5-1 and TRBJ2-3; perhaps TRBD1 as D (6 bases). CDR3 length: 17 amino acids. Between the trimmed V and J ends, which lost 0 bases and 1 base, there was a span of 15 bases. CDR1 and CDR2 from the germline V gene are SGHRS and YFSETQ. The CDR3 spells CASSLGHRDTRTDTQYF. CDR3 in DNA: TGCGCCAGCAGCTTGGGCCATCGGGACACCCGCACAGATACGCAGTATTTT.

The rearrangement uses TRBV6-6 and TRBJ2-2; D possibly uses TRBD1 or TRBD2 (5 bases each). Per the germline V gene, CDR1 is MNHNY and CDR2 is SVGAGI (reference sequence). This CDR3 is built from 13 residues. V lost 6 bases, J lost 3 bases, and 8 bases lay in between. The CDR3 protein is CASSGADTGELFF. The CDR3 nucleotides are TGTGCCAGCAGCGGGGCCGACACCGGGGAGCTGTTTTTT.

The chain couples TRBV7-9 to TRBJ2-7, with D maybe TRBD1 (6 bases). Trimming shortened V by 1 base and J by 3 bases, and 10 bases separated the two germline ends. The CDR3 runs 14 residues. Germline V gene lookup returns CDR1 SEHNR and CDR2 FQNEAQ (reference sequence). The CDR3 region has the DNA TGTGCCAGCAGCTTAGGGGGGACAAACTACGAGCAGTACTTC. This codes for CASSLGGTNYEQYF.